The entry that follows covers one TCR beta chain sequence. The specificity of this receptor is unknown. The sample belongs to a study of monozygotic twins with inflammatory bowel disease (dated by TCRdb to between 2018 and 2021). Turning to the overall study: A total of roughly 28 monozygotic twin pairs were included in the full study, comprising nine German pairs (four IBD-concordant, five IBD-discordant) and 19 IBD-discordant Danish pairs. Disease-associated traits were sought mainly through comparisons between IBD patients and their genetically identical healthy co-twins within discordant pairs. Each individual had, on average, about 151 000 unique TCRalpha sequences and 181 000 unique TCRbeta sequences available for analysis.

An approximately 2.6 ml peripheral blood sample was drawn into PAXgene tubes per donor and stored at -80°C. Total RNA was isolated from whole blood with the PAXgene blood miRNA kit on an automated QIAcube, without T cell sorting. Deep TCRalpha and TCRbeta repertoire profiling with unique molecular barcoding was performed on peripheral blood of monozygotic twin pairs concordant or discordant for inflammatory bowel disease. Smoking habits were recorded for all twin pairs, and individuals were classified as current, former or never smokers. The library was produced with 5' RACE. Each TCR library was prepared from roughly 3,800 ng of total RNA. For each sample, cDNA was synthesized in eight separate reactions using SMARTScribe reverse transcriptase. During cDNA synthesis, template switching introduced unique molecular identifiers that contained a 6-nucleotide sample barcode. TCRalpha and TCRbeta cDNA was amplified in two nested PCRs of approximately 16 and 10 cycles, and bead purification was carried out after each PCR. Before amplification, the cDNA was treated with uracil DNA-glycosylase and purified using the QIAquick PCR purification kit. The second PCR added Illumina TruSeq-compatible adapters along with sample-specific barcodes. Library quality and concentration were checked on TapeStation and Qubit, and libraries were pooled at about 4.9 ng each. Pooled libraries were sequenced on an Illumina HiSeq2500 single-index Rapid Run with 2 x 100 bp reads and custom sequencing primers. The authors' pipeline ran thus. MiGEC version 1.2.6 was used for UMI-based consensus assembly, which corrected PCR and sequencing errors. V(D)J alignment, clonotype assembly and CDR3 extraction were performed with MiXCR version 2.1.1. Gene usage, clonotype sharing and MAIT/NKT TCR abundance were normalised by analysing the top 1000, 10 000 and 20 000 clonotypes per sample. Diversity was computed as the inverse Simpson index with the vegan R package after downsampling to 27 000 UMIs. Paired Mann-Whitney U tests were applied to discordant twin pairs, with Benjamini-Hochberg correction for multiple testing. Reads reprocessed by TCRdb are summarized as one entry per CDR3 protein sequence, and DNA is absent. TCRdb's processing, not the study's, gives the V and J calls here. The sample's own table lists around 450,000 distinct CDR3 sequences. The ten largest clones represent roughly 2.2% of the sample.

What the authors observed across the whole study: The analysis was unable to tell apart different T cell subtypes. Repertoire similarity did not differ between concordant and discordant twins, possibly due to limited statistical power. IBD patients shared fewer clonotypes with other individuals than healthy twins did, most markedly in patients showing signs of disease activity. Because patients received different immunosuppressive treatments, the repertoires may have picked up extra background noise and variability between individuals. No single strong signal or clonotype linked to IBD turned up in the results, so the idea that one exists was not supported. A decrease in TCRbeta repertoire diversity, as measured by inverse Simpson index, was observed in IBD patients compared with their healthy co-twins.

The clonotype comes from a human donor with ulcerative colitis or Crohn's disease, or a healthy co-twin of an affected twin (not recorded which). The sample was blood.

The CDR3 region has the sequence CASSDGRDSILCF. The chain is encoded by TRBV7-2 joined to TRBJ2-7; TCRdb's D call, TRBD1, is unchecked because there is no DNA. The germline V gene supplies CDR1 SGHTA and CDR2 FQGNSA. From cysteine to phenylalanine, the CDR3 is 13 amino acids long. The DNA sequence is not available. The reference TRBV7-2 and TRBJ2-7 proteins fill in what lies around the CDR3, so the full variable domain reads GAGVSQSPSNKVTEKGKDVELRCDPISGHTALYWYRQSLGQGLEFLIYFQGNSAPDKSGLPSDRFSAERTGGSVSTLTIQRTQQEDSAVYLCASSDGRDSILCFGPGTRLTVT.